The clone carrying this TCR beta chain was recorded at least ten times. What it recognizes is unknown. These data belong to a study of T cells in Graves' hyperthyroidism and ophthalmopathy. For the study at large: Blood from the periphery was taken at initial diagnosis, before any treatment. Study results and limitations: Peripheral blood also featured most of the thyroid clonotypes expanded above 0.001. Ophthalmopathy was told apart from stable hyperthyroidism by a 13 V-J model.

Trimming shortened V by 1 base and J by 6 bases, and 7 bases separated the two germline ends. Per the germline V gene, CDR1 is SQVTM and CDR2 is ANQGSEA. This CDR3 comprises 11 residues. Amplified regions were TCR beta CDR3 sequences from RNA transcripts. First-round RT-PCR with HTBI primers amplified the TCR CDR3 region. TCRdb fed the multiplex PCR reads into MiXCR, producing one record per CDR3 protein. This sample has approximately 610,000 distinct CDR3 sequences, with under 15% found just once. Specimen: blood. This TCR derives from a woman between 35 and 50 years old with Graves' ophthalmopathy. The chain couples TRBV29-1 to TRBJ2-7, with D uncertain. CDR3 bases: TGCAGCGTTGAAGGGGGTAGCGAGCAGTACTTC. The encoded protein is CSVEGGSEQYF.